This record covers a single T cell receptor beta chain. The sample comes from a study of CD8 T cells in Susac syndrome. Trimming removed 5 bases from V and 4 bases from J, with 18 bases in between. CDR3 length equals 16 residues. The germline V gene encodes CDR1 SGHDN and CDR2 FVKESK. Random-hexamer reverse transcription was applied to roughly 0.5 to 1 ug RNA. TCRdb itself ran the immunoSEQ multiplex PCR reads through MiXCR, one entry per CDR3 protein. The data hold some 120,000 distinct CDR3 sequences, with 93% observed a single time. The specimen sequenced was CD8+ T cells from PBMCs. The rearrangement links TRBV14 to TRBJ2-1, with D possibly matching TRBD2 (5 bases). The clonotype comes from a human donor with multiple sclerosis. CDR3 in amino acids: CASSSRSASRYNEQFF. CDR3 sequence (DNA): TGTGCCAGCAGCTCCCGGTCGGCTAGCAGATACAATGAGCAGTTCTTC.